The clone carrying this T cell receptor beta chain was seen a few times. Antigen specificity is unknown. The record originates from a study of response to subunit inactivated influenza vaccine. Study observations and caveats: Every seasonal influenza vaccination brings in few new T cells, the authors suggested.

Trimming took off 0 bases at V and 1 base at J, with 10 bases between the two ends. The CDR3 length is 15 residues. CDR1 and CDR2 (germline): KGHSH, LQKENI. TCRdb processed the RT-PCR reads anew with MiXCR; each CDR3 protein has one entry. The sample records about 580,000 distinct CDR3 sequences, approximately 14% being singletons. The source is a man aged 50 or older who received an inactivated influenza vaccine. The rearrangement links TRBV18 to TRBJ2-7; maybe TRBD1 (6 bases). Material: PBMCs from blood, obtained less than 13 days after vaccination. DNA for the CDR3: TGTGCCAGCTCACCACCTACTCAGGGGTCCTACGAGCAGTACTTC. Its translation is CASSPPTQGSYEQYF. Complete variable domain (other parts from reference TRBV18 and TRBJ2-7): NAGVMQNPRHLVRRRGQEARLRCSPMKGHSHVYWYRQLPEEGLKFMVYLQKENIIDESGMPKERFSAEFPKEGPSILRIQQVVRGDSAAYFCASSPPTQGSYEQYFGPGTRLTVT.